This entry lists 21 T cell receptor beta chains sequenced from one sample in a study of OX40 agonist ivuxolimab in advanced cancers. Library preparation used the immunoSEQ multiplex PCR assay. TCRdb retrieved this table from immuneACCESS and kept in-frame rearrangements only. Not all clones are present; in checked studies, unresolved V genes account for under half, and no reason is known for the remainder. A total of about 30,000 clones appear in this sample, roughly 80% of them only once. The ten largest account for around 23% of the sample. This specimen consisted of CD4+ or CD8+ T cells sorted from blood, obtained in a trial of the OX40 agonist ivuxolimab. The source is an adult with an advanced solid tumor such as melanoma, head and neck, liver or kidney cancer.

There are a few counts of this clone. V usage is TRBV29-1 and J usage is TRBJ1-3; D gene uncertain. The CDR3 length is 15 residues. V gave up 8 bases and J gave up 0 bases, with 17 bases separating them. CDR1 SQVTM and CDR2 ANQGSEA come from the germline V gene. CDR3 loop: CSPDDNRISGNTIYF. The DNA of the CDR3 is TGCAGCCCAGATGACAACAGAATCTCTGGAAACACCATATATTTT.

This chain joins TRBV4-1 and TRBJ2-5, with 11 positions matching TRBD1. Germline CDR1 and CDR2: MGHRA and YSYEKL. The J segment lost 4 bases and the V segment lost 3 bases, leaving 4 bases of the junction unmatched. The CDR3 consists of 15 residues. CDR3: CASSHRDRGVETQYF. The CDR3 DNA reads TGCGCCAGCAGCCACCGGGACAGGGGGGTAGAGACCCAGTACTTC.

The rearrangement uses TRBV10-3 and TRBJ1-1; the match to TRBD1 covers 7 bases. From germline, CDR1 is ENHRY and CDR2 SYGVKD. With 0 bases clipped from V and 5 bases from J, the junction kept 6 bases outside the gene matches. The CDR3 has 15 residues. CDR3 bases: TGTGCCATCAGTGAGTCGAGGGGGCTGGGGACTGAAGCTTTCTTT. Its translation is CAISESRGLGTEAFF.

This chain connects TRBV13 to TRBJ2-1; D possibly matches TRBD1 or TRBD2 (5 bases each). Trimming removed 4 bases from V and 6 bases from J, with 7 bases in between. CDR1 PRHDT and CDR2 FYEKMQ come from the germline V gene (reference sequence). This CDR3 is 12 amino acids long. The CDR3: CASSSGRNEQFF. CDR3 in DNA: TGTGCCAGCAGCTCGGGACGCAATGAGCAGTTCTTC.

This sequence joins TRBV6-6 and TRBJ1-5; the match to TRBD1 covers 12 bases. Germline CDR1 MNHNY, CDR2 SVGAGI (reference sequence). V was pared by 5 bases and J by 7 bases, with 9 bases of the junction left unmatched. The CDR3 extends over 16 amino acids. The CDR3 nucleotides read TGTGCCAGCAGTCGTCCGGGACAGGGGGCTTACCAGCCCCAGCATTTT. This translates into CASSRPGQGAYQPQHF.

The chain has TRBV7-2 and TRBJ2-1; 9 bases are a match to TRBD2. This CDR3 comprises 17 residues. Looked up from germline, CDR1 is SGHTA and CDR2 is FQGNSA. V lost 5 bases, J lost 3 bases, and 11 bases stayed unmatched. The CDR3 spells CASSPPSASGIYNEQFF. The CDR3 nucleotides are TGTGCCAGCAGCCCACCCTCGGCTAGCGGGATCTACAATGAGCAGTTCTTC.

V and J are TRBV27 and TRBJ1-5; D might be TRBD1 (5 bases). This CDR3 comprises 15 residues. Per the germline V gene, CDR1 is MNHEY and CDR2 is SMNVEV (reference sequence). The ends were cut back, 0 bases at V and 7 bases at J, with 13 bases in the middle. The CDR3, as DNA: TGTGCCAGCAGTTTATCGAGGTCAGGGAGCCAGCCCCAGCATTTT. Translation gives CASSLSRSGSQPQHF.

V and J are TRBV13 and TRBJ1-5; no clear D gene. Germline values: CDR1 PRHDT, CDR2 FYEKMQ (reference sequence). The CDR3 is made up of 14 amino acids. The germline V and J ends were trimmed by 3 bases and 6 bases, with 12 bases remaining between them. CDR3 sequence (DNA): TGTGCCAGCAGCTTTGGCAGAACTCCTCAGCCCCAGCATTTT. Amino acids: CASSFGRTPQPQHF. Supplemented by reference TRBV13 and TRBJ1-5, the full variable domain reads AAGVIQSPRHLIKEKRETATLKCYPIPRHDTVYWYQQGPGQDPQFLISFYEKMQSDKGSIPDRFSAQQFSDYHSELNMSSLELGDSALYFCASSFGRTPQPQHFGDGTRLSIL.

V is TRBV27 and J is TRBJ2-1; D gene uncertain. CDR1 is MNHEY, CDR2 SMNVEV, per germline (reference sequence). The CDR3 is 15 amino acids. Trimming removed 4 bases at V and 2 bases at J, with 12 bases between. The CDR3 DNA reads as TGTGCCAGCAGTTCTATTGGCGGAACCTACAATGAGCAGTTCTTC. This codes for CASSSIGGTYNEQFF.

The gene calls are TRBV5-6 and TRBJ1-5; weak D call: TRBD1 (5 bases). CDR3 length equals 15 residues. Between the trimmed V and J ends, which lost 0 bases and 1 base, there was a span of 8 bases. Germline V lookup: CDR1 SGHDT, CDR2 YYEEEE. In DNA, the CDR3 is TGTGCCAGCAGCTTGGCCGGGGACAGCAATCAGCCCCAGCATTTT. Amino acid sequence: CASSLAGDSNQPQHF.

V and J are TRBV7-9 and TRBJ2-4; 10 positions agree with TRBD2. This CDR3 has 15 amino acids. Germline assignment: CDR1 SEHNR and CDR2 FQNEAQ (reference sequence). J lost 4 bases, V lost 3 bases, and 3 bases had no gene match. The CDR3 DNA reads as TGTGCCAGCAGCTTGGGGACTAGCGTTAAAAACATTCAGTACTTC. Translating gives CASSLGTSVKNIQYF.

This chain links TRBV7-8 with TRBJ2-5; 9 positions match TRBD1. Losses at the gene ends were 8 bases for V and 4 bases for J; bases not matched to a gene: 2. The CDR3 contains 12 residues. CDR1 and CDR2 from the germline V gene are SGHVS and FQNEAQ. The CDR3 sequence: CASAGQGETQYF. The CDR3 DNA sequence: TGTGCCAGCGCGGGACAGGGAGAGACCCAGTACTTC.

The J gene is TRBJ1-2, the V gene TRBV2; weak D call: TRBD1 (6 bases). The germline CDR1 and CDR2 sequences are SNHLY and FYNNEI. V dropped 10 bases and J dropped 3 bases, with 12 bases sitting between them. The CDR3 totals 12 residues. The CDR3 spells CATRTAYYGYTF. As DNA, the CDR3 is TGTGCCACCAGGACAGCATACTATGGCTACACCTTC.

The chain joins TRBV28 to TRBJ2-5, with a tentative D call TRBD2 (6 bases). Germline CDR1 and CDR2: MDHEN and SYDVKM. Trimming pared 6 bases from V and 1 base from J, leaving 12 bases between. The CDR3 runs 14 residues. The CDR3 coding sequence is TGTGCCAGCAGGCGGGACGTAACCCAAGAGACCCAGTACTTC. Its protein is CASRRDVTQETQYF.

This clone has only one observation. Other nucleotide sequences from this sample produce the same CDR3. As DNA, the CDR3 is TGTGCCAGCAGTTACGGGGGGGACACTGAAGCTTTCTTT. Its protein product is CASSYGGDTEAFF. The chain recombines TRBV6-5 with TRBJ1-1; D may be TRBD1 (5 bases). Trimming took 2 bases from V and 3 from J, leaving 7 bases between them. Germline-derived CDR1 and CDR2 are MNHEY and SVGAGI. This CDR3 is built from 13 residues.

The rearrangement joins TRBV30 to TRBJ2-3; 13 bases map to TRBD2. Germline V gene lookup returns CDR1 GTSNPN and CDR2 SVGIG (reference sequence). CDR3 size: 16 residues. The ends lost 4 bases at V and 3 bases at J; junction bases unmatched: 7. The DNA for the CDR3 is TGTGCCTGGAAGGTAGGACTAGCGGGAGAAACAGATACGCAGTATTTT. Protein sequence: CAWKVGLAGETDTQYF.

V is TRBV9 and J is TRBJ2-1, with TRBD2 matching 7 bases. CDR3 size: 16 residues. Trimming took 0 bases from V and 2 from J; bases not matched to a gene: 5. Germline CDR1 SGDLS, CDR2 YYNGEE. The CDR3 sequence: CASSVERGLAYNEQFF. The CDR3 nucleotides are TGTGCCAGCAGCGTAGAAAGAGGACTAGCCTACAATGAGCAGTTCTTC.

The CDR3: CASSSVYTEAFF. The DNA of the CDR3 is TGTGCCAGCAGCTCAGTGTACACTGAAGCTTTCTTT. This chain uses TRBV7-9 with TRBJ1-1; D uncertain. Germline CDR1 SEHNR, CDR2 FQNEAQ (reference sequence). V was pared by 4 bases and J by 3 bases, with 6 bases between. The CDR3 sequence is 12 residues long.

The chain is built from TRBV6-5 and TRBJ1-5; D ambiguous. Germline V gene sequence: CDR1 MNHEY, CDR2 SVGAGI. V was trimmed by 5 bases and J by 6 bases, leaving 14 bases between them. The CDR3 length is 14 residues. CDR3 DNA: TGTGCCAGCAGTAGACGGCCAGGAACTCAGCCCCAGCATTTT. Translating gives CASSRRPGTQPQHF.

The rearrangement links TRBV7-9 to TRBJ2-5; possibly TRBD2 for D (5 bases). V lost 1 base to trimming and J lost 5 bases, with 11 bases between them. The CDR3 has 14 amino acids. CDR1 and CDR2 from the germline V gene are SEHNR and FQNEAQ (reference sequence). The CDR3 protein is CASSLVRQRETQYF. CDR3 in DNA: TGTGCCAGCAGCTTAGTTCGGCAGCGGGAGACCCAGTACTTC.

The chain joins TRBV15 to TRBJ1-1, with D hard to call. This CDR3 region has 13 residues. Germline CDR1 reads LNHNV; CDR2 reads YYDKDF (reference sequence). V was trimmed by 5 bases and J by 1 base, leaving 8 bases between them. DNA of the CDR3: TGTGCCACCAGCGGGGATAAGAACACTGAAGCTTTCTTT. Translation: CATSGDKNTEAFF.